This T cell receptor beta chain emerged from a study of cytomegalovirus exposure and HLA in healthy donors. PCR amplification relied on 60 Vbeta primers (plus 13 Jbeta primers). Using immunoSEQ multiplex PCR, the repertoire was profiled, and TCRdb retains in-frame clones only, with some absent. Of fewer than 150,000 clones in the sample, around 81% are singletons; the top ten hold less than 3%. CDR1 and CDR2 from the germline V gene are MGHRA and YSYEKL. The CDR3 covers 17 residues. Trimming cost V 0 bases and J 2 bases; bases outside gene matches: 9. This sequence joins TRBV4-1 and TRBJ1-1, with 7 positions matching TRBD1. The receptor was isolated from a male donor in good health and CMV-seronegative. The sequencing sample was made of PBMCs. The CDR3 protein is CASSQERDRTFNTEAFF. The DNA of the CDR3 is TGCGCCAGCAGCCAAGAAAGGGACAGAACCTTCAACACTGAAGCTTTCTTT.